This TCR beta chain derives from a study of shared clonotypes between healthy human individuals. CD45RO-negative CD8 cells positively selected for CCR7 made up the naive population, which excluded terminally differentiated effector memory CD45RA+ cells. Trimming at V came to 0 bases and at J to 2 bases, leaving 7 bases not matched to a gene. The length of the CDR3 is 16 residues. The germline CDR1 and CDR2 sequences are LNHNV and YYDKDF (reference sequence). Assay used: immunoSEQ multiplex PCR; TCRdb lists only in-frame clones, some missing. The data hold some 1,900,000 clones, with approximately 94% observed a single time.

The sequence was obtained from a man aged 18 to 29 in good health. Sample: naive CD8+ T cells sorted from blood. This sequence joins TRBV15 and TRBJ2-7, with TRBD2 identical over 7 bases. The DNA of the CDR3 is TGTGCCACCAGCAGAGATCGGGGCGGGAGCCCCTACGAGCAGTACTTC. It codes for CATSRDRGGSPYEQYF.